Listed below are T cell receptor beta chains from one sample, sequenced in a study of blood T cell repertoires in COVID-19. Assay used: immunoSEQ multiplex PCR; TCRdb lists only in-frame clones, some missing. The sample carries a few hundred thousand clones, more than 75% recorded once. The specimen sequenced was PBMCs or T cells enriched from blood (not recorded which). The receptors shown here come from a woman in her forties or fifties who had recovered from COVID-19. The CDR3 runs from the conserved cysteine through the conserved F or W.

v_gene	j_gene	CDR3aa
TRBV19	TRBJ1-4	CASAPSRDRRATNEKLFF
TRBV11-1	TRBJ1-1	CASSLSFAGNTEAFF
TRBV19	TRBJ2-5	CASTDFFGTAQETQYF
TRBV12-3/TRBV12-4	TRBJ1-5	CASSLSEAQPQHF
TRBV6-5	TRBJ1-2	CASSYSTGTGVDGYTF
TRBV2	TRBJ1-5	CATRRTGDPYSNQPQHF
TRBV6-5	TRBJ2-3	CASSLRGGFTDTQYF
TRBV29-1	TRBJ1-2	CSVLDVEGYTF
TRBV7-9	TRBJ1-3	CASSSRGQVGNTIYF
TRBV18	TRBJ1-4	CASSPGQGAQNEKLFF
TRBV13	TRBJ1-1	CASSLQPTGFTEAFF
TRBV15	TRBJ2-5	CATSRDPTGGGQETQYF
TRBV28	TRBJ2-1	CASSPPGDLVHNEQFF
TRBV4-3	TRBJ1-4	CASSQVPTGGAIEKLFF
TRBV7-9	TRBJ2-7	CASSSGPLEQYF
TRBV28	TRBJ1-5	CASSLSVVGNQPQHF
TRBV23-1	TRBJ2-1	CASSPTVAGEQFF
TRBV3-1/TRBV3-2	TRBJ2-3	CASSRGTSGGASTDTQYF
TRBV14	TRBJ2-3	CASSQDRVDRVLADTQYF
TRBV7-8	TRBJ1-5	CASSFGRQNQPQHF
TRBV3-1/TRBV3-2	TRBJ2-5	CASSQVERETQYF
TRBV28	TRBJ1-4	CASWEVSNEKLFF
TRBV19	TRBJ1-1	CASSWGGEAFF
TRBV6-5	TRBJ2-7	CASSYTAEDYEQYF
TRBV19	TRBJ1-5	CASSIRVMLNQPQHF
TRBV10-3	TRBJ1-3	CAISQTGTSGNTIYF
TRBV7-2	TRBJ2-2	CASSLDRVLGLPNTGELFF
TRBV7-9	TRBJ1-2	CASSSGELARGYTF
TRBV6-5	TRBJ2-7	CASSYHKQNYEQYF
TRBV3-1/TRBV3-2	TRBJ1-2	CASSQAATGHSYGYTF
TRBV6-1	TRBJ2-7	CASSEAGGTGEQYF
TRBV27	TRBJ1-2	CASSLSSLRQGTNYGYTF
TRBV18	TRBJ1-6	CASSPDRGHSPLHF
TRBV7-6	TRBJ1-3	CASSLGRGNENTIYF
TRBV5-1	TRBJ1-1	CASSTAQGVNTEAFF
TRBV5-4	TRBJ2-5	CASSSSGTSGVKTQYF
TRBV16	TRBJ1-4	CASSQSGVTNEKLFF
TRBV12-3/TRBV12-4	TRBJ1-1	CASSLQGGSEAFF
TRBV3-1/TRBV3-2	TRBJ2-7	CASSQRIQYEQYF
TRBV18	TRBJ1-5	CASSSGLTEYSNQPQHF
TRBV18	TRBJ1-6	CASSPQTGRGSPLHF
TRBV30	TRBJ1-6	CAWDRGALYNSPLHF
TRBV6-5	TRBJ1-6	CASSNSYNSPLHF
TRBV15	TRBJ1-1	CATSRDPRGGYTEAFF
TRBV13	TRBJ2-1	CASSFRSGYPSDEQFF
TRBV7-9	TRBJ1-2	CASSSGRGGENYGYTF
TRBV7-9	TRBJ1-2	CASSMDSFYGYTF
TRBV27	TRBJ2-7	CASSFSPSGYEQYF